This T cell receptor (beta chain) was retrieved from a study of T cell changes during pregnancy in multiple sclerosis. V lost 2 bases and J lost 0, with 8 bases in between. The CDR3 runs to 14 residues. Germline values: CDR1 MDHEN, CDR2 SYDVKM. Clones were sequenced by immunoSEQ multiplex PCR, and TCRdb holds only the in-frame ones, with some missing. This table has 35,000 to 40,000 clones, 92% appearing once. The TCR sequence derives from a female donor with multiple sclerosis, enrolled in a pregnancy study. This chain uses TRBV28 with TRBJ2-7, with a weak D call TRBD1 (6 bases). The source material was CD8+ T cells from peripheral blood mononuclear cells, sampled in the third trimester of pregnancy. CDR3 protein: CASSLDRSSYEQYF. The CDR3 DNA is TGTGCCAGCAGTTTAGACAGGAGCTCCTACGAGCAGTACTTC.